Listed below are T cell receptor beta chains from one sample, sequenced in a study of blood T cell repertoires in COVID-19. The data were produced by immunoSEQ multiplex PCR, yet TCRdb's version contains in-frame clones alone and is incomplete. The data contain tens of thousands of clones, under 90% of them singletons. Sequenced material: peripheral blood. The receptor set was obtained from a human donor in a cohort sampled during active COVID-19. CDR3s include the opening cysteine and the closing phenylalanine or tryptophan. D genes are given only for firm matches. A row's size may be missing; if present it is once, few, many or a size class.

TRBV15	TRBJ2-1	.	.	TGTGCCACCAGCCGACCTGACAGGTTTTACAATGAGCAGTTCTTC	CATSRPDRFYNEQFF
TRBV2	TRBJ2-7	.	few	TGTGCCAGCAGTGAGTGGGGCGTCGAATACGAGCAGTACTTC	CASSEWGVEYEQYF
TRBV9	TRBJ2-7	TRBD1	.	TGTGCCAGCAGCGTAGAGGGGGCGGACGAGCAGTACTTC	CASSVEGADEQYF
TRBV23-1	TRBJ2-1	TRBD1	once	TGCGCCAGCACTCGAGGGGGCCCTCGGGATGAGCAGTTCTTC	CASTRGGPRDEQFF
TRBV19	TRBJ1-1	.	.	TGTGCCAGTAGTATAGCCCAGGGGATTTCAGGGCTGACGGCTGAAGCTTTCTTT	CASSIAQGISGLTAEAFF
TRBV6-4	TRBJ2-3	TRBD1	few	TGTGCCAGCAGTGAGGGGACAGGGGCAGATACGCAGTATTTT	CASSEGTGADTQYF
TRBV4-1	TRBJ1-5	.	few	TGCGCCAGCAGCCAAGATCGCAGTTTCAATCAGCCCCAGCATTTT	CASSQDRSFNQPQHF
TRBV19	TRBJ2-7	.	.	TGTGCCAGTAGTGGACGGACAAGGGCAGCCTACGAGCAGTACTTC	CASSGRTRAAYEQYF
TRBV24-1	TRBJ1-6	.	.	TGTGCCACCAGTCGCGGACTGCCGAATTCACCCCTCCACTTT	CATSRGLPNSPLHF
TRBV11-2	TRBJ1-1	.	.	TGTGCCAGCAGCTTAGTAGGAGAGAACACTGAAGCTTTCTTT	CASSLVGENTEAFF
TRBV4-1	TRBJ2-7	TRBD1	.	TGCGCCAGCAGCTACGGAGACAGGGACTACGAGCAGTACTTC	CASSYGDRDYEQYF
TRBV7-2	TRBJ1-2	TRBD1	.	TGTGCCAGCAGACCGACAGGGGGTTATGGCTACACCTTC	CASRPTGGYGYTF
TRBV5-6	TRBJ1-5	TRBD1	.	TGTGCCAGCAGCTTGTTAAGTCTAGGGACAGGGTACGGGCAGCCCCAGCATTTT	CASSLLSLGTGYGQPQHF
TRBV24-1	TRBJ1-4	.	once	TGTGCCACCAGTGACCATACGACAGACTCCAGAGAAAAACTGTTTTTT	CATSDHTTDSREKLFF
TRBV4-1	TRBJ2-1	TRBD1	.	TGCGCCAGCAGTCGTGGGACAGGGATGGGCCACAATGAGCAGTTCTTC	CASSRGTGMGHNEQFF
TRBV7-2	TRBJ2-1	TRBD2	.	TGTGCCAGCACCCTATCGGGCGGGAGGAGATTAAATGAGCAGTTCTTC	CASTLSGGRRLNEQFF
TRBV6-5	TRBJ2-3	.	.	TGTGCCAGCAGTTACGCTGGGGGGTCCACAGATACGCAGTATTTT	CASSYAGGSTDTQYF
TRBV19	TRBJ2-3	TRBD2	.	TGTGCCAGTAGTATGACTAGCCATTTTGCAGATACGCAGTATTTT	CASSMTSHFADTQYF
TRBV28	TRBJ2-7	TRBD1	few	TGTGCCAGCAGTTGGGGGACAGATGGCTACGAGCAGTACTTC	CASSWGTDGYEQYF
TRBV29-1	TRBJ1-1	TRBD1	.	TGCAGCGCGCCATCGACAGGGGGTACTGAAGCTTTCTTT	CSAPSTGGTEAFF
TRBV5-1	TRBJ2-1	TRBD2	.	TGCGCCAGCAGCTTGTGGCTAGCGGAATACAATGAGCAGTTCTTC	CASSLWLAEYNEQFF
TRBV2	TRBJ1-1	.	.	TGTGCCAGCAGGTTCGCGGGGGAGAACACTGAAGCTTTCTTT	CASRFAGENTEAFF
TRBV9	TRBJ1-6	.	.	TGTGCCAGCAGCGTGGGATCAGGGTTTAATTCACCCCTCCACTTT	CASSVGSGFNSPLHF
TRBV28	TRBJ2-7	.	once	TGTGCCAGCAGTTTACGGGGGACCCTCTTCTACGAGCAGTACTTC	CASSLRGTLFYEQYF
TRBV13	TRBJ2-7	TRBD1	.	TGTGCCAGCAGTTATCAGGGGGCAAGCGAGCAGTACTTC	CASSYQGASEQYF
TRBV7-9	TRBJ2-6	TRBD1	.	TGTGCCAGCAGCTCGGGACAGCTTAGCTCTGGGGCCAACGTCCTGACTTTC	CASSSGQLSSGANVLTF
TRBV7-9	TRBJ2-3	TRBD2	.	TGTGCCAGCAGCTTAGCACTAGCGGGAGGAACAGATACGCAGTATTTT	CASSLALAGGTDTQYF
TRBV5-1	TRBJ2-1	.	.	TGCGCCAGCAGCTTACCGGGGGTGGCGCTCTACAATGAGCAGTTCTTC	CASSLPGVALYNEQFF
TRBV18	TRBJ2-1	TRBD2	.	TGTGCCAGCTCACCTGAAGCGGGAGGTTACAATGAGCAGTTCTTC	CASSPEAGGYNEQFF
TRBV18	TRBJ2-7	.	.	TGTGCCAGCTCCCCCAGAACCACCCACGAGCAGTACTTC	CASSPRTTHEQYF
TRBV7-9	TRBJ2-1	.	few	TGTGCCAGCAGTTGGACAGACAATGAGCAGTTCTTC	CASSWTDNEQFF
TRBV10-3	TRBJ1-2	TRBD1	.	TGTGCCATCAGCCAAGGAGACAGGGCCGGCTACACCTTC	CAISQGDRAGYTF
TRBV25-1	TRBJ2-7	TRBD2	.	TGTGCCAGCCGACTAGCTGGAGGCATCTACGAGCAGTACTTC	CASRLAGGIYEQYF
TRBV19	TRBJ2-7	TRBD2	.	TGTGCCAGTAGTACCCCTAGCGGGGGCGGACTCTACGAGCAGTACTTC	CASSTPSGGGLYEQYF
TRBV7-2	TRBJ1-1	.	few	TGTGCCAGCAGCTTAGCGCGTCCAGGTAACGAAGCTTTCTTT	CASSLARPGNEAFF
TRBV7-2	TRBJ1-2	TRBD1	few	TGTGCCAGCAGCCCAAACCCCGGGACAGGGGGCTATGGCTACACCTTC	CASSPNPGTGGYGYTF
TRBV6-2/TRBV6-3	TRBJ2-6	.	.	TGTGCCAGCAGTTACTATGGACATATCTCTGGGGCCAACGTCCTGACTTTC	CASSYYGHISGANVLTF
TRBV6-5	TRBJ2-7	.	.	TGTGCCAGCAGTACCCCGGGCTCGGGGGAGCAGTACTTC	CASSTPGSGEQYF
TRBV19	TRBJ2-7	.	.	TGTGCCAGTAGTATAGTTGGGCCGAGCGAGCAGTACTTC	CASSIVGPSEQYF
TRBV9	TRBJ2-7	TRBD1	.	TGTGCCAGCAGCTCTCGGTACGGAGGGGGACAGGGATTTGACGAGCAGTACTTC	CASSSRYGGGQGFDEQYF
TRBV7-2	TRBJ2-7	.	once	TGTGCCAGCAGCTTAAGCGTATCCGCCTACGAGCAGTACTTC	CASSLSVSAYEQYF
TRBV23-1	TRBJ1-5	TRBD1	.	TGCGCCAGCATCAGGGGGCGGGCTAGCAATCAGCCCCAGCATTTT	CASIRGRASNQPQHF